What follows are 29 T cell receptor beta chains derived from one specimen sequenced in a study of cytomegalovirus exposure and HLA in healthy donors. Vbeta (60) and Jbeta (13) primers were used in the PCR. Data came from immunoSEQ multiplex PCR; TCRdb stores just in-frame clones and leaves some out. This sample has about 110,000 clones, with 65% to 80% found just once. Sequencing input: PBMCs. All receptors come from a human donor in good health.

The chain links TRBV5-1 to TRBJ2-5; 13 nucleotides line up with TRBD2. This CDR3 has 17 residues. The V gene end was trimmed by 2 bases and the J gene end by 2 bases; junction bases not matched to a gene: 6. Germline assignment: CDR1 SGHRS and CDR2 YFSETQ. The CDR3 spells CASSFKTSGRSQETQYF. The CDR3 DNA is TGCGCCAGCAGCTTTAAGACTAGCGGGAGGTCTCAAGAGACCCAGTACTTC.

For the CDR3, the DNA is TGTGCCAGCAGCCCCCAGGGGGCGCGAGAAGGCTACACCTTC. Translation: CASSPQGAREGYTF. The V gene is TRBV6-5, the J gene TRBJ1-2; 8 nucleotides agree with TRBD1. Trimming cost V 6 bases and J 8 bases; bases outside gene matches: 11. This CDR3 contains 14 residues. The germline V gene encodes CDR1 MNHEY and CDR2 SVGAGI.

This chain uses TRBV5-1 with TRBJ2-7, with 8 bases lining up with TRBD2. The germline CDR1 and CDR2 sequences are SGHRS and YFSETQ. This CDR3 region has 15 residues. With V trimmed by 0 bases and J by 3 bases, 5 bases remained unmatched. The CDR3 coding sequence is TGCGCCAGCAGCTTGGAGGGCGGGAGGAACTACGAGCAGTACTTC. Protein: CASSLEGGRNYEQYF.

This clone was recorded once. The rearrangement uses TRBV13 and TRBJ2-2, with 14 bases lining up with TRBD2. V lost 5 bases to trimming and J lost 7 bases; unmatched junction nucleotides: 9. CDR1 is PRHDT and CDR2 is FYEKMQ in the germline V gene (reference sequence). CDR3 length: 17 residues. The CDR3 sequence is CASSTGLAGERSGELFF. In nucleotides, the CDR3 is TGTGCCAGCAGCACGGGACTAGCGGGAGAACGAAGCGGGGAGCTGTTTTTT.

The chain couples TRBV10-2 to TRBJ2-7; TRBD2 is a possible D gene (5 bases). Germline lookup yields CDR1 WSHSY and CDR2 SAAADI. CDR3 length: 11 residues. Trimming pared 8 bases from V and 7 bases from J, leaving 12 bases between. The DNA of the CDR3 is TGCGCCAGCTCTCTAGCAGCGGAGCAGTACTTC. It translates to CASSLAAEQYF.

V is TRBV19 and J is TRBJ2-6, with a possible D match to TRBD2 (5 bases). The CDR3 length is 19 residues. The germline V gene encodes CDR1 LNHDA and CDR2 SQIVND (reference sequence). Between the trimmed V and J ends, which lost 7 bases and 1 base, there was a span of 23 bases. Here the CDR3 DNA reads TGTGCCAGTACCCTCTCAGGACCGGGGTCCACTTCTGGGGCCAACGTCCTGACTTTC. The encoded protein is CASTLSGPGSTSGANVLTF.

The chain joins TRBV19 to TRBJ1-2; TRBD1 aligns across 11 bases. Germline values: CDR1 LNHDA, CDR2 SQIVND (reference sequence). This CDR3 spans 15 amino acids. J was trimmed by 4 bases and V by 7 bases; bases with no gene match: 8. DNA of the CDR3: TGTGCCAGTACCTCCTCCGGGACAGGGGGCTATGGCTACACCTTC. Amino acid sequence: CASTSSGTGGYGYTF. Full variable domain (remainder filled in from reference TRBV19 and TRBJ1-2): DGGITQSPKYLFRKEGQNVTLSCEQNLNHDAMYWYRQDPGQGLRLIYYSQIVNDFQKGDIAEGYSVSREKKESFPLTVTSAQKNPTAFYLCASTSSGTGGYGYTFGSGTRLTVV.

V gene TRBV11-3 combines with J gene TRBJ2-5, with TRBD2 matching over 9 bases. V was clipped by 2 bases and J by 5 bases; unmatched bases: 9. Germline V CDR1 and CDR2: SGHNT, YENEEA. The CDR3 runs to 16 residues. This CDR3 is CASSLRTSAPGETQYF. CDR3 DNA: TGTGCCAGCAGCTTAAGGACTAGCGCGCCTGGGGAGACCCAGTACTTC. The whole variable domain, remainder taken from reference TRBV11-3 and TRBJ2-5, is EAGVVQSPRYKIIEKKQPVAFWCNPISGHNTLYWYLQNLGQGPELLIRYENEEAVDDSQLPKDRFSAERLKGVDSTLKIQPAELGDSAVYLCASSLRTSAPGETQYFGPGTRLLVL.

V is TRBV10-3 and J is TRBJ2-1; perhaps TRBD2 as D (7 bases). V lost 4 bases and J lost 8, with 24 bases in between. There are 17 residues in the CDR3. Germline V gene lookup returns CDR1 ENHRY and CDR2 SYGVKD. This chain's CDR3 is CAISGVGAGGRIDEQFF. CDR3 bases: TGTGCCATCAGTGGGGTGGGGGCTGGCGGGAGAATTGATGAGCAGTTCTTC.

This chain uses TRBV28 with TRBJ2-2; tentatively, D is TRBD2 (6 bases). The germline V gene encodes CDR1 MDHEN and CDR2 SYDVKM. The CDR3 is 15 amino acids. Deletions cut 7 bases from V and 1 base from J, with 13 bases between. The CDR3 nucleotides read TGTGCCAGCAATCCGGGACTGATGAACACCGGGGAGCTGTTTTTT. Translation gives CASNPGLMNTGELFF. Variable domain in full (rest from reference TRBV28 and TRBJ2-2): DVKVTQSSRYLVKRTGEKVFLECVQDMDHENMFWYRQDPGLGLRLIYFSYDVKMKEKGDIPEGYSVSREKKERFSLILESASTNQTSMYLCASNPGLMNTGELFFGEGSRLTVL.

Here the CDR3 reads CASKDGTLTEAFF. In DNA, the CDR3 is TGTGCCAGCAAGGACGGGACTCTCACTGAAGCTTTCTTT. The rearrangement uses TRBV6-5 and TRBJ1-1; D is possibly TRBD1 (5 bases). CDR3 length equals 13 residues. Germline V gene data show CDR1 as MNHEY and CDR2 as SVGAGI. The V end lost 7 bases, the J end lost 4 bases, and 13 bases lay between the germline ends.

The rearrangement uses TRBV7-7 and TRBJ2-7, with 13 positions matching TRBD2. The germline CDR1 and CDR2 sequences are SSHAT and FNYEAQ (reference sequence). The V and J ends lost 5 bases and 5 bases, in that order; junction bases with no gene match: 6. The CDR3 extends over 15 amino acids. In nucleotides, the CDR3 is TGTGCCAGCAGCCTAGGACTAGCGGGAGCTAACGAGCAGTACTTC. Its translation is CASSLGLAGANEQYF.

The chain carries TRBV5-1 and TRBJ1-5; 9 nucleotides match TRBD1. The CDR3 is 15 residues long. From germline, CDR1 is SGHRS and CDR2 YFSETQ. With 3 bases clipped from V and 5 bases from J, the junction kept 6 bases outside the gene matches. CDR3 region: CASSWTGASDQPQHF. In nucleotides, the CDR3 is TGCGCCAGCAGCTGGACAGGGGCAAGTGATCAGCCCCAGCATTTT.

V is TRBV5-1 and J is TRBJ2-3; the match to TRBD2 covers 8 bases. V lost 5 bases, J lost 2 bases, and 10 bases stayed unmatched. The germline CDR1 and CDR2 sequences are SGHRS and YFSETQ. This CDR3 contains 16 residues. The CDR3 coding sequence is TGCGCCAGCAGGCCCCATGGCGGGAGGACCACAGATACGCAGTATTTT. Its protein product is CASRPHGGRTTDTQYF.

V is TRBV19 and J is TRBJ1-1; perhaps TRBD1 as D (5 bases). The V end was cut by 5 bases, the J end by 2 bases, with 15 bases between. Germline V gives CDR1 LNHDA, CDR2 SQIVND (reference sequence). CDR3 length: 15 residues. CDR3 sequence (DNA): TGTGCCAGTAGTGAAATCCTCAGGGATAACACTGAAGCTTTCTTT. Its translation is CASSEILRDNTEAFF.

The chain has TRBV5-4 and TRBJ2-2; the match to TRBD2 covers 10 bases. Trimming at V came to 5 bases and at J to 0 bases, leaving 4 bases not matched to a gene. The CDR3 spans 16 residues. Per germline, CDR1 SGHNT and CDR2 YYREEE (reference sequence). DNA of the CDR3: TGTGCCAGCAGTTATAGCGGGAGGCCGAACACCGGGGAGCTGTTTTTT. It translates to CASSYSGRPNTGELFF.

The V gene is TRBV14, the J gene TRBJ2-7; D not certain. V was shortened by 5 bases and J by 7 bases, with 9 bases between the two germline ends. CDR3 size: 11 residues. Germline assignment: CDR1 SGHDN and CDR2 FVKESK. CDR3 residues: CASSKAAEQYF. CDR3 coding DNA: TGTGCCAGCAGCAAGGCGGCTGAGCAGTACTTC.

The chain is built from TRBV9 and TRBJ2-3; 10 positions match TRBD2. Germline-derived CDR1 and CDR2 are SGDLS and YYNGEE. There are 15 residues in the CDR3. V lost 4 bases and J lost 4; bases outside the gene matches: 6. The CDR3 bases are TGTGCCAGCAGCTACGCTAGCGGGAGTGCAGATACGCAGTATTTT. Translated: CASSYASGSADTQYF.

This chain connects TRBV28 to TRBJ2-7; TRBD1 aligns across 7 bases. The CDR3 totals 19 residues. The germline CDR1 and CDR2 sequences are MDHEN and SYDVKM. V lost 8 bases, J lost 3 bases, and 25 bases stayed unmatched. The CDR3 DNA is TGTGCCAGCCGTACCTTAACCCGTTTAACCCGGGACAGATTCTACGAGCAGTACTTC. Translated: CASRTLTRLTRDRFYEQYF.

This clone was recorded a few times. The chain uses TRBV15 and TRBJ1-5, with 10 bases matching TRBD1. Germline-derived CDR1 and CDR2 are LNHNV and YYDKDF (reference sequence). The CDR3 consists of 19 residues. The ends lost 0 bases at V and 4 bases at J; junction bases unmatched: 12. The CDR3 region is CATSRDFGQGGHANQPQHF. CDR3 in DNA: TGTGCCACCAGCAGAGATTTTGGACAGGGGGGACACGCAAATCAGCCCCAGCATTTT.

This clone appeared a single time. The chain is built from TRBV7-8 and TRBJ2-1; 11 bases match TRBD1. The V gene end was trimmed by 5 bases and the J gene end by 0 bases; junction bases not matched to a gene: 3. The CDR3 loop spans 16 amino acids. Germline values: CDR1 SGHVS, CDR2 FQNEAQ. CDR3 sequence reads: CASSLGTGGSYNEQFF. In DNA, the CDR3 is TGTGCCAGCAGCCTTGGGACAGGGGGCTCCTACAATGAGCAGTTCTTC.

The chain uses TRBV6-1 and TRBJ1-1; D is unresolved. Trimming took off 4 bases at V and 6 bases at J, with 12 bases between the two ends. Germline V gene data show CDR1 as MNHNS and CDR2 as SASEGT. The CDR3 is 13 amino acids. CDR3 loop: CASSGGWEAEAFF. The CDR3 DNA is TGTGCCAGCAGTGGGGGTTGGGAGGCTGAAGCTTTCTTT.

J is TRBJ2-1 and V is TRBV7-9; D possibly corresponds to TRBD1 (6 bases). In germline, CDR1 is SEHNR, CDR2 FQNEAQ (reference sequence). This CDR3 contains 13 residues. Trimming took off 3 bases at V and 13 bases at J, with 16 bases between the two ends. The CDR3 loop reads CASSLEIGGDQFF. The CDR3 DNA reads as TGTGCCAGCAGCTTGGAGATAGGGGGTGACCAGTTCTTC.

Only a few counts were recorded for this clone. The chain combines TRBV18 with TRBJ1-2, with D perhaps TRBD1 (6 bases). Germline assignment: CDR1 KGHSH and CDR2 LQKENI. The CDR3 is 15 residues long. Trimming removed 3 bases from V and 3 bases from J, with 14 bases in between. The CDR3 nucleotides are TGTGCCAGCTCACCCCCCGGGGGGCCTGACTATGGCTACACCTTC. Its translation is CASSPPGGPDYGYTF.

The CDR3 DNA reads TGTGCCAGCAGCCCCGACAGGGGAAATTCACCCCTCCACTTT. Amino acid sequence: CASSPDRGNSPLHF. The V and J genes are TRBV7-9 and TRBJ1-6; 8 bases are a match to TRBD1. The V gene's germline CDR1 is SEHNR and CDR2 FQNEAQ (reference sequence). The trim removed 5 bases at V and 7 bases at J, leaving 4 bases unmatched. CDR3 length equals 14 residues.

This sequence joins TRBV5-1 and TRBJ2-2, with 10 positions matching TRBD2. Trimming took 2 bases from V and 3 from J; bases not matched to a gene: 10. Germline CDR1 and CDR2: SGHRS and YFSETQ. CDR3 length: 18 residues. The CDR3, as DNA: TGCGCCAGCAGCTTTCTTAAGCTAGCGGGAGACGACACCGGGGAGCTGTTTTTT. Translation: CASSFLKLAGDDTGELFF.

The rearrangement uses TRBV9 and TRBJ2-3; 10 bases line up with TRBD2. There are 17 residues in the CDR3. V was clipped by 2 bases and J by 3 bases; unmatched bases: 9. Per the germline V gene, CDR1 is SGDLS and CDR2 is YYNGEE. CDR3 region: CASSVGGASGRTDTQYF. The CDR3 nucleotides are TGTGCCAGCAGCGTGGGGGGGGCTAGCGGGAGAACAGATACGCAGTATTTT.

This clone was seen only a few times. The chain joins TRBV6-1 to TRBJ2-1, with TRBD2 identical over 8 bases. The CDR3 totals 17 residues. CDR1 MNHNS and CDR2 SASEGT come from the germline V gene. J was trimmed by 2 bases and V by 2 bases; bases with no gene match: 8. CDR3 coding DNA: TGTGCCAGCAGTGAAAGGCTAGCGGGCTATACCTACAATGAGCAGTTCTTC. Encoded protein: CASSERLAGYTYNEQFF.

This clone occurred a few times. The rearrangement uses TRBV7-9 and TRBJ2-5; TRBD1 matches at 7 bases. The J call may be in error: the DNA end matches TRBJ2-7 better. This CDR3 has 15 residues. CDR1 is SEHNR, CDR2 FQNEAQ, per germline (reference sequence). CDR3 loop: CASSLAAGGFYEQYF. CDR3 nucleotide sequence: TGTGCCAGCAGCTTAGCGGCAGGGGGTTTCTACGAGCAGTACTTC.